This T cell receptor (beta chain) was documented in a study of neurological immune-mediated disorders. TCRdb redid the calling of the 5' RACE reads with MiXCR, one entry per CDR3 protein. The repertoire holds approximately 40,000 distinct CDR3 sequences, about 4.1% seen once, with roughly 2% in the top ten. Germline assignment: CDR1 SGHTS and CDR2 YDEGEE. J lost 9 bases, V lost 3 bases, and 6 bases had no gene match. CDR3 length: 13 residues. This clonotype was seen at least ten times. This clonotype was obtained from a man aged 30 to 45 with multiple sclerosis. The chain links TRBV5-8 to TRBJ2-1; 7 bases fit TRBD1. The sequenced material came from PBMCs. This chain's CDR3 is CASSSNRGLEQFF. The CDR3 coding sequence is TGTGCCAGCAGCTCAAACAGGGGCCTTGAGCAGTTCTTC.